Listed below are T cell receptor beta chains from one sample, sequenced in a study of T cells in Graves' hyperthyroidism and ophthalmopathy. Each CDR3 protein is one row after TCRdb ran MiXCR on the multiplex PCR reads. The data contain hundreds of thousands of distinct CDR3 sequences, more than 15% of them singletons. The sample comprised blood. These receptor sequences come from a woman between 18 and 29 years old with Graves' hyperthyroidism that later progressed to Graves' ophthalmopathy. CDR3s include the opening cysteine and the closing phenylalanine or tryptophan. D genes are given only for firm matches. Expanded clones are given a class, and other clones once, few, many or no size at all.

DNA: TGTGCCAGCAGTCCCCCCCTACCTAGCACAGATACGCAGTATTTT; CDR3: CASSPPLPSTDTQYF; J: TRBJ2-3; length: 15; V: TRBV28; D: .; size: many
DNA: TGTGCCAGCAGCCCCGGGACAGGGAATGGCTACACCTTC; CDR3: CASSPGTGNGYTF; J: TRBJ1-2; length: 13; V: TRBV27; D: TRBD1; size: many
DNA: TGCGCCAGCAGCCGCGGACCTAACAATGAGCAGTTCTTC; CDR3: CASSRGPNNEQFF; J: TRBJ2-1; length: 13; V: TRBV4-3; D: .; size: few
DNA: TGCGCCAGCACCCGATCACTTGGGGGTGATGGGACAGATACGCAGTATTTT; CDR3: CASTRSLGGDGTDTQYF; J: TRBJ2-3; length: 17; V: TRBV4-3; D: .; size: few
DNA: TGTGCCAGCACCGACAGGGCTAGCGTTCAGCCCCAGCATTTT; CDR3: CASTDRASVQPQHF; J: TRBJ1-5; length: 14; V: TRBV28; D: TRBD1; size: .
DNA: TGTGCCAGCAGTTCCGGTCACGAGCAGTACTTC; CDR3: CASSSGHEQYF; J: TRBJ2-7; length: 11; V: TRBV27; D: .; size: few
DNA: TGCAGTGCGTCGGCGGGGGCTCTCTACGAGCAGTACTTC; CDR3: CSASAGALYEQYF; J: TRBJ2-7; length: 13; V: TRBV20-1; D: .; size: few
DNA: TGCAGTGCTCTCGCCCGACAGGGGGAAGAGACCCAGTACTTC; CDR3: CSALARQGEETQYF; J: TRBJ2-5; length: 14; V: TRBV20-1; D: TRBD1; size: .
DNA: TGCAGCGTTGAAGATCGTGGGACAACCCAGTACTTC; CDR3: CSVEDRGTTQYF; J: TRBJ2-5; length: 12; V: TRBV29-1; D: .; size: .
DNA: TGTGCCAGCAGTCCAGTAGGGTCGGGGGAACAGCCCCAGCATTTT; CDR3: CASSPVGSGEQPQHF; J: TRBJ1-5; length: 15; V: TRBV28; D: .; size: many
DNA: TGTGCCAGCAGCCCCCCGACCGACAGGGGTGATACGCAGTATTTT; CDR3: CASSPPTDRGDTQYF; J: TRBJ2-3; length: 15; V: TRBV13; D: TRBD1; size: .
DNA: TGCAGCGAACGGGACAGAAGGGGCTACACCTTC; CDR3: CSERDRRGYTF; J: TRBJ1-2; length: 11; V: TRBV29-1; D: TRBD1; size: .
DNA: TGTGCCAGCAGTTTATCGATCGAGGGTTATGAGCAGTTCTTC; CDR3: CASSLSIEGYEQFF; J: TRBJ2-1; length: 14; V: TRBV27; D: .; size: few
DNA: TGTGCCAGCAGCGTAGGGACAGATACGCAGTATTTT; CDR3: CASSVGTDTQYF; J: TRBJ2-3; length: 12; V: TRBV9; D: .; size: few
DNA: TGTGCCAGCAGCCGGCGGACGGGAAACTATGGCTACACCTTC; CDR3: CASSRRTGNYGYTF; J: TRBJ1-2; length: 14; V: TRBV14; D: .; size: .
DNA: TGTGCCAGCAGCTTAACAGGGGGGGATCAGCCCCAGCATTTT; CDR3: CASSLTGGDQPQHF; J: TRBJ1-5; length: 14; V: TRBV5-6; D: TRBD1; size: .
DNA: TGCGCCAGCAGCGGAAAAACTAGGACTGACACCGGGGAGCTGTTTTTT; CDR3: CASSGKTRTDTGELFF; J: TRBJ2-2; length: 16; V: TRBV5-1; D: .; size: .
DNA: TGTGCCATCAGTGGACAGGGGGCTGATGGCTACACCTTC; CDR3: CAISGQGADGYTF; J: TRBJ1-2; length: 13; V: TRBV10-3; D: TRBD1; size: many
DNA: TGTGCCAGCAGTCTAGCGGGCGGTTCGTGGGAAGAGACCCAGTACTTC; CDR3: CASSLAGGSWEETQYF; J: TRBJ2-5; length: 16; V: TRBV28; D: TRBD2; size: once
DNA: TGTGCCAGCAGTTTTTCACCAGGGCGGTACAATGAGCAGTTCTTC; CDR3: CASSFSPGRYNEQFF; J: TRBJ2-1; length: 15; V: TRBV27; D: .; size: many
DNA: TGTGCCAGCAGGGGACAGGAAAGCTCCTATAATTCACCCCTCCACTTT; CDR3: CASRGQESSYNSPLHF; J: TRBJ1-6; length: 16; V: TRBV2; D: TRBD1; size: many
DNA: TGTGCCAGCGGGTTGAACCAAGAGACCCAGTACTTC; CDR3: CASGLNQETQYF; J: TRBJ2-5; length: 12; V: TRBV6-2/TRBV6-3; D: .; size: few
DNA: TGTGCCAGCAGGCGGACAGGGATCAATTCACCCCTCCACTTT; CDR3: CASRRTGINSPLHF; J: TRBJ1-6; length: 14; V: TRBV12-3/TRBV12-4; D: TRBD1; size: many
DNA: TGTGCCAGCAGCCCCAGCCCAGGGACCTCCTACGAGCAGTACTTC; CDR3: CASSPSPGTSYEQYF; J: TRBJ2-7; length: 15; V: TRBV5-5; D: .; size: many
DNA: TGTGCCACCCAGGGACACTCGTACGAGCAGTACTTC; CDR3: CATQGHSYEQYF; J: TRBJ2-7; length: 12; V: TRBV19; D: .; size: once
DNA: TGTGCCATCAGGGGAGCGGGAGGGCCTTCTGGCAGTGAGCAGTTCTTC; CDR3: CAIRGAGGPSGSEQFF; J: TRBJ2-1; length: 16; V: TRBV10-3; D: TRBD2; size: many
DNA: TGTGCCAGCAGTATGGGGATGGGTGTAAATCAGCCCCAGCATTTT; CDR3: CASSMGMGVNQPQHF; J: TRBJ1-5; length: 15; V: TRBV6-1; D: .; size: .
DNA: TGTGCCTGGAGGGGACAGGGGTCCCACGAGCAGTACTTC; CDR3: CAWRGQGSHEQYF; J: TRBJ2-7; length: 13; V: TRBV30; D: TRBD1; size: few
DNA: TGTGCCTGGAGTTTGGGGGAGGGCCTCACAGATACGCAGTATTTT; CDR3: CAWSLGEGLTDTQYF; J: TRBJ2-3; length: 15; V: TRBV30; D: TRBD2; size: many
DNA: TGCGCCAGCAGCGGCGGGAGTAACTCCGGGGAGCTGTTTTTT; CDR3: CASSGGSNSGELFF; J: TRBJ2-2; length: 14; V: TRBV5-1; D: TRBD2; size: .
DNA: TGTGCCACCGGGACGGGGGGGTATAATTCACCCCTCCACTTT; CDR3: CATGTGGYNSPLHF; J: TRBJ1-6; length: 14; V: TRBV6-1; D: .; size: .
DNA: TGTGCCAGCAGTTTAAGGCCCGGGACAGGGAGCTACGAGCAGTACTTC; CDR3: CASSLRPGTGSYEQYF; J: TRBJ2-7; length: 16; V: TRBV27; D: TRBD1; size: many
DNA: TGTGCCAGCAGCGTTCACCAGGGGGGAAACACTGAAGCTTTCTTT; CDR3: CASSVHQGGNTEAFF; J: TRBJ1-1; length: 15; V: TRBV11-2; D: TRBD1; size: many
DNA: TGTGCCAGCAGCTTAGAAGTGTCAGGGGGTCTGGATACGCAGTATTTT; CDR3: CASSLEVSGGLDTQYF; J: TRBJ2-3; length: 16; V: TRBV7-6; D: TRBD1; size: few
DNA: TGTGCCTGGAGACGACTACCGACGTACTACGAGCAGTACTTC; CDR3: CAWRRLPTYYEQYF; J: TRBJ2-7; length: 14; V: TRBV30; D: .; size: many
DNA: TGTGCCAGCAGTACTCAGGGTATGTCTAACTATGGCTACACCTTC; CDR3: CASSTQGMSNYGYTF; J: TRBJ1-2; length: 15; V: TRBV12-3/TRBV12-4; D: .; size: few
DNA: TGCGCCAGCAGCCAGGACGGGGCAGGGTCCAATGAGCAGTTCTTC; CDR3: CASSQDGAGSNEQFF; J: TRBJ2-1; length: 15; V: TRBV4-3; D: .; size: .
DNA: TGTGCTAGTGGTTCGACTAGCTCGCCCCAAGAGACCCAGTACTTC; CDR3: CASGSTSSPQETQYF; J: TRBJ2-5; length: 15; V: TRBV12-5; D: TRBD2; size: .
DNA: TGCGCCAGCAGCTTGGACCCGCGTAACCAGCCCCAGCATTTT; CDR3: CASSLDPRNQPQHF; J: TRBJ1-5; length: 14; V: TRBV4-1; D: .; size: few
DNA: TGTGCCAGCAGTCGGGCTAGCGCCAATGAGCAGTTCTTC; CDR3: CASSRASANEQFF; J: TRBJ2-1; length: 13; V: TRBV27; D: .; size: many
DNA: TGTGCCAGCAGTTTTTTCGGGGGACAGACCTACGAGCAGTACTTC; CDR3: CASSFFGGQTYEQYF; J: TRBJ2-7; length: 15; V: TRBV27; D: .; size: few